These T cell receptor beta chains were read from a single sample in a study of cytotoxic CD8 clonotypes in ibrutinib-treated CLL. Sequencing used immunoSEQ multiplex PCR; TCRdb keeps in-frame clones, though not all of them. The sample includes 200,000 to 250,000 clones, 60% to 75% seen only once; the top ten take 15%. This specimen consisted of PBMCs, obtained after 24 months of ibrutinib treatment. All receptors come from a human donor with chronic lymphocytic leukemia. CDR3s include the opening cysteine and the closing phenylalanine or tryptophan. D genes are given only for firm matches. The size of a clone is reported for some rows only, either as once, few or many, or as a class for expanded clones.

clone size,J gene,D gene,CDR3 length,V gene,CDR3 DNA,CDR3 protein
.,TRBJ1-2,TRBD1,13,TRBV29-1,TGCAGCGTTGATCGGACAGGGTTCGATGGCTACACCTTC,CSVDRTGFDGYTF
.,TRBJ1-1,.,13,TRBV7-2,TGTGCCAGCAGCCCTTCTAGGGGTGCTGAAGCTTTCTTT,CASSPSRGAEAFF
few,TRBJ1-1,TRBD1,14,TRBV11-3,TGTGCCAGCAGCTCGGGACAGGTGAACACTGAAGCTTTCTTT,CASSSGQVNTEAFF
once,TRBJ2-7,TRBD2,14,TRBV28,TGTGCCAGCAGCGTGGGAGGGACTTTCTACGAGCAGTACTTC,CASSVGGTFYEQYF
.,TRBJ2-1,TRBD2,18,TRBV29-1,TGCAGCGTTGAAGAGGTTGCGGGACTAGCGGGAGGTGGGAATGAGCAGTTCTTC,CSVEEVAGLAGGGNEQFF
once,TRBJ2-7,TRBD2,17,TRBV15,TGTGCCACCAGCAAGGGACTAGCGGGAGGGGTGTCGTACGAGCAGTACTTC,CATSKGLAGGVSYEQYF
.,TRBJ1-1,.,12,TRBV7-3,TGTGCCAGCAGCTCTGGGACACGTGAAGCTTTCTTT,CASSSGTREAFF
few,TRBJ2-1,.,13,TRBV27,TGTGCCAGCAGTTTGGCGTCTTACAATGAGCAGTTCTTC,CASSLASYNEQFF
few,TRBJ1-1,.,13,TRBV28,TGTGCCAGTTCACGGCCTTTGAACACTGAAGCTTTCTTT,CASSRPLNTEAFF
.,TRBJ1-5,.,18,TRBV21-1,TGTGCCAGCAGCAAAAACAGTCCTACGGGACAGGGTCATCAGCCCCAGCATTTT,CASSKNSPTGQGHQPQHF
.,TRBJ2-7,TRBD1,16,TRBV18,TGTGCCAGCTCACAGCCCGGGACAGGGAGCTCCTACGAGCAGTACTTC,CASSQPGTGSSYEQYF
.,TRBJ2-5,TRBD2,16,TRBV28,TGTGCCAGCAGTCAGAGGCTAGCGGATCCGCAAGAGACCCAGTACTTC,CASSQRLADPQETQYF
.,TRBJ2-1,.,13,TRBV7-9,TGTGCCAGCAGCCTTTTACCTAGGGATGAGCAGTTCTTC,CASSLLPRDEQFF
.,TRBJ2-5,.,13,TRBV10-3,TGTGCCATCGGGGACGACTTTGTTGAGACCCAGTACTTC,CAIGDDFVETQYF
.,TRBJ1-1,.,16,TRBV11-2,TGTGCCAGCAGCTTTTTGGGCAGCTCCATGAACACTGAAGCTTTCTTT,CASSFLGSSMNTEAFF
.,TRBJ1-2,.,15,TRBV9,TGTGCCAGCAGCGGAGAAGGATACTCTTTCTATGGCTACACCTTC,CASSGEGYSFYGYTF
.,TRBJ1-3,.,12,TRBV25-1,TGTGCCAGCAGGGGGTCTGGAAACACCATATATTTT,CASRGSGNTIYF
once,TRBJ2-2,.,15,TRBV30,TGTGCCTGGGTAGGTGGAGATTCGAACACCGGGGAGCTGTTTTTT,CAWVGGDSNTGELFF
once,TRBJ2-3,TRBD2,14,TRBV28,TGTGCCAGCTCCGGCGGCGGGAGGACAGATACGCAGTATTTT,CASSGGGRTDTQYF
.,TRBJ1-4,.,15,TRBV28,TGTGCCAGCAGTGCCCGCGGGGGGACGGGCGAAAAACTGTTTTTT,CASSARGGTGEKLFF